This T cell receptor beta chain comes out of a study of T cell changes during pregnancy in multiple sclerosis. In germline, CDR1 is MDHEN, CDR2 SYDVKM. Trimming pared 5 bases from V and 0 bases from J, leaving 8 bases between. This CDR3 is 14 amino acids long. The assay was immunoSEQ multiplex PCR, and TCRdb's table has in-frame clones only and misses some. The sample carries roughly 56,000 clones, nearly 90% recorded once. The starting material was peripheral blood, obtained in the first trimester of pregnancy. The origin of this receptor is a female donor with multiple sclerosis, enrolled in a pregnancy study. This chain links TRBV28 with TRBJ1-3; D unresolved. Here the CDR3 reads CASSPRGSGNTIYF. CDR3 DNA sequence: TGTGCCAGCAGTCCCCGGGGCTCTGGAAACACCATATATTTT.